The clone carrying this T cell receptor beta chain has just a few counts. Its specificity is not known. The CDR3 contains 15 residues. Trimming took off 3 bases at V and 5 bases at J, with 17 bases between the two ends. The germline CDR1 and CDR2 sequences are SGDLS and YYNGEE. Total RNA amounts of at least 5.5 micrograms were extracted per sample. This specimen comes from a study of blood T cells in healthy people across ages. Notes on the study in general: In older individuals, TCR beta diversity per million T cells was lower, falling roughly linearly with age.

A sample-barcoded 5' primer and a J-beta primer mix were used in a second PCR of roughly 7 to 12 cycles. Each cDNA molecule was tagged by a template-switch adaptor with 12 random nucleotides. One entry per CDR3 protein, called by TCRdb with MiXCR from the 5' RACE reads. Among around 1.7 million distinct CDR3 sequences listed, over 25% were seen once. This chain links TRBV9 with TRBJ2-5; D gene unclear. The clonotype was recovered from a woman aged 30 to 39 in good health. The specimen was blood. This CDR3 is CASSESSLSGETQYF. DNA of the CDR3: TGTGCCAGCAGCGAAAGTTCCCTAAGTGGGGAGACCCAGTACTTC.